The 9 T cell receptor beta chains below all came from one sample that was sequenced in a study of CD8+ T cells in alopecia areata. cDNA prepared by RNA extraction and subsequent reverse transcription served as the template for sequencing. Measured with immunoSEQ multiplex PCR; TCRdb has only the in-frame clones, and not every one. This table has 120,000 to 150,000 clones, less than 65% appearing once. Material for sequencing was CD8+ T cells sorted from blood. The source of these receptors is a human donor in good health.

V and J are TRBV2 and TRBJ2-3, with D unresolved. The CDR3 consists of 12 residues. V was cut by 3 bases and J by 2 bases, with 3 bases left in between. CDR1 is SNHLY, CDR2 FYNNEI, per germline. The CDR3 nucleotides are TGTGCCAGCAGTGACCTCACAGATACGCAGTATTTT. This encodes CASSDLTDTQYF.

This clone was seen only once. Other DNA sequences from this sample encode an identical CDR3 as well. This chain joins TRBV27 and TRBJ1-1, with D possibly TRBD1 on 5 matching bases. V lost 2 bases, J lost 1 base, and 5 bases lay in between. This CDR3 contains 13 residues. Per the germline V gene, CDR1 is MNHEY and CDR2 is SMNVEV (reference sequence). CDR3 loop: CASSLTGNTEAFF. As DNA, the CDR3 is TGTGCCAGCAGTTTAACAGGGAACACTGAAGCTTTCTTT.

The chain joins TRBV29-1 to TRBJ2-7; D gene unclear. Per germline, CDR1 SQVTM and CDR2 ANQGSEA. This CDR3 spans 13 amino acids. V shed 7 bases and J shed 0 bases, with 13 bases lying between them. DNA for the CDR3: TGCAGCGCCATGAGCTTAAGCTCCTACGAGCAGTACTTC. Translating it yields CSAMSLSSYEQYF.

CDR3 DNA: TGTGCCAGCAGTTTACCGCAGGGACGGACTGAAGCTTTCTTT. It encodes CASSLPQGRTEAFF. The chain carries TRBV27 and TRBJ1-1; possible D gene TRBD1, 5 bases. Germline lookup yields CDR1 MNHEY and CDR2 SMNVEV (reference sequence). Trimming took 2 bases from V and 5 from J, leaving 12 bases between them. This CDR3 region has 14 residues.

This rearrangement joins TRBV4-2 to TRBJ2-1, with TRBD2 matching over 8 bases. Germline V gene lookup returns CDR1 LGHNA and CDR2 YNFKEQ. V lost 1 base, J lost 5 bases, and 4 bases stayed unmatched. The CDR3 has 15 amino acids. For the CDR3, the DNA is TGTGCCAGCAGCCAAGTGACGGGAGGGCACAATGAGCAGTTCTTC. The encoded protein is CASSQVTGGHNEQFF.

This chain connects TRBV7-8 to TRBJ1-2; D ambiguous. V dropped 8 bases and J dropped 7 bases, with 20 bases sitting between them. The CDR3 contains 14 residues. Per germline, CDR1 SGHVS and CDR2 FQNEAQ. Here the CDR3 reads CASPKEGQWLGYTF. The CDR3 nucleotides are TGTGCCAGCCCCAAGGAAGGCCAGTGGCTTGGCTACACCTTC. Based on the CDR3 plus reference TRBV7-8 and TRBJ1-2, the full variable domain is GAGVSQSPRYKVAKRGQDVALRCDPISGHVSLFWYQQALGQGPEFLTYFQNEAQLDKSGLPSDRFFAERPEGSVSTLKIQRTQQEDSAVYLCASPKEGQWLGYTFGSGTRLTVV.

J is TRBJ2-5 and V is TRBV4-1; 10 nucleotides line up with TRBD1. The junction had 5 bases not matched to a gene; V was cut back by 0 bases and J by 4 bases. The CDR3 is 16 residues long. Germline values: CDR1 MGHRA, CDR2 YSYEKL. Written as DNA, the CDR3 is TGCGCCAGCAGCCAAGAACCCGGACAGGGGGGAGAGACCCAGTACTTC. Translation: CASSQEPGQGGETQYF.

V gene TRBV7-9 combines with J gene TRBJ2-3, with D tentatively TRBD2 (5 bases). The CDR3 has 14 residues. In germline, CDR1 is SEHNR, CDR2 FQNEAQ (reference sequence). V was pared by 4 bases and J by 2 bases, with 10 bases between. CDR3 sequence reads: CASSSATITDTQYF. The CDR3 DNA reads TGTGCCAGCAGCTCTGCGACTATCACAGATACGCAGTATTTT.

The CDR3 reads CASSPSGGLQETQYF. DNA of the CDR3: TGTGCCAGCAGCCCTAGCGGTGGCCTACAAGAGACCCAGTACTTC. The chain carries TRBV7-3 and TRBJ2-5, with TRBD2 matching 7 bases. The CDR3 is made up of 15 amino acids. With V trimmed by 5 bases and J by 2 bases, 8 bases remained unmatched. Germline values: CDR1 SGHTA, CDR2 FQGTGA.